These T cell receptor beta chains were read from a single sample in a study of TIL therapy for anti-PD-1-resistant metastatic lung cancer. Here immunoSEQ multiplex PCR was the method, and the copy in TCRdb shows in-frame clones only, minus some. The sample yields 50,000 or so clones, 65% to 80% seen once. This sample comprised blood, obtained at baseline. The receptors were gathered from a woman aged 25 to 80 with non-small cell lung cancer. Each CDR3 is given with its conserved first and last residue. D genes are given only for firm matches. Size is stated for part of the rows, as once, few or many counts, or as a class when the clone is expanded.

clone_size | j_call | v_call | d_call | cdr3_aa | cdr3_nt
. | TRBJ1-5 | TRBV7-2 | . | CASSRGDKYSNQPQHF | TGTGCCAGCAGCAGGGGGGACAAATATAGCAATCAGCCCCAGCATTTT
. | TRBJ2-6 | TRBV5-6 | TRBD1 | CASSGTTGGRFIGANVLTF | TGTGCCAGCAGCGGAACGACAGGGGGCCGGTTTATTGGGGCCAACGTCCTGACTTTC
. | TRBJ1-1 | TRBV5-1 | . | CASSLDGENTEAFF | TGCGCCAGCAGCTTGGATGGAGAGAACACTGAAGCTTTCTTT
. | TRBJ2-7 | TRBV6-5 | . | CASSLRTPVPYEQYF | TGTGCCAGCAGCCTAAGGACACCCGTGCCATACGAGCAGTACTTC
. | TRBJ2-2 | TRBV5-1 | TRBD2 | CASSLGSGRNTGELFF | TGCGCCAGCAGCCTCGGCAGCGGGAGGAACACCGGGGAGCTGTTTTTT
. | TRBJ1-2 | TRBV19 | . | CASSIRDATIRPDGYTF | TGTGCCAGTAGTATAAGGGACGCCACCATAAGACCTGATGGCTACACCTTC
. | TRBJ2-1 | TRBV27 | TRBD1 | CASSQRTGGYNEQFF | TGTGCCAGCAGTCAAAGGACAGGGGGCTACAATGAGCAGTTCTTC
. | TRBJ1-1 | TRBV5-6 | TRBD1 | CASTLFGQGGAEAFF | TGTGCCAGCACCCTATTCGGACAGGGTGGTGCTGAAGCTTTCTTT
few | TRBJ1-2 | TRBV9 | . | CASSSSGGSYGYTF | TGTGCCAGCAGCTCCTCGGGAGGCTCCTATGGCTACACCTTC
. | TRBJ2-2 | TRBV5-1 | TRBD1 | CASSGRDRGTGELFF | TGCGCCAGCAGCGGCCGGGACAGGGGCACCGGGGAGCTGTTTTTT
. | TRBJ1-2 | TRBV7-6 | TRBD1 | CASSTDRAGGYTF | TGTGCCAGCAGCACCGACAGGGCGGGAGGCTACACCTTC
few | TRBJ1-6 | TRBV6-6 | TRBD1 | CASSHAGQDNSPLHF | TGTGCCAGCAGCCACGCCGGACAGGATAATTCACCCCTCCACTTT
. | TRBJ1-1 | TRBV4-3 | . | CASSQDQGNTEAFF | TGCGCCAGCAGCCAAGATCAGGGGAACACTGAAGCTTTCTTT
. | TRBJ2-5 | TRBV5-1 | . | CASRDPGVKETQYF | TGCGCCAGCAGGGATCCCGGTGTTAAAGAGACCCAGTACTTC
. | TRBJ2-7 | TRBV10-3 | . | CAVRGSPPQGSSHEQYF | TGTGCCGTTCGAGGGTCCCCCCCACAGGGATCCTCCCACGAGCAGTACTTC
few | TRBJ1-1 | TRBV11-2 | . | CASSLSTEAFF | TGTGCCAGCAGCTTAAGCACTGAAGCTTTCTTT
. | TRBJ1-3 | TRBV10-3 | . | CAISDGELSGNTIYF | TGTGCCATCAGTGATGGGGAGCTCTCTGGAAACACCATATATTTT
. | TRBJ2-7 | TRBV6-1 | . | CASSAERSFYEQYF | TGTGCCAGCAGTGCCGAGCGGTCCTTCTACGAGCAATACTTC
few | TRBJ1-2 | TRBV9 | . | CASSAQFRDYTF | TGTGCCAGCAGCGCCCAGTTCAGGGACTACACCTTC
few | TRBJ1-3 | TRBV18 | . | CASSPQATDGNTIYF | TGTGCCAGCTCACCCCAGGCGACAGACGGAAACACCATATATTTT
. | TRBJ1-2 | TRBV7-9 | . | CASSPEERQKDRDYGYTF | TGTGCCAGCAGCCCCGAGGAGCGGCAGAAAGACCGAGACTATGGCTACACCTTC
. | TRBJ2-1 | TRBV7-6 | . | CASRPYRDSYNEQFF | TGTGCCAGCAGGCCCTATAGAGACTCCTACAATGAGCAGTTCTTC
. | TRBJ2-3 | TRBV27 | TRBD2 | CASSAYLAGASTDTQYF | TGTGCCAGCAGCGCATATCTAGCGGGCGCAAGCACAGATACGCAGTATTTT
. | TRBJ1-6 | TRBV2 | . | CASRQGVNSPLHF | TGTGCCAGCAGGCAGGGAGTGAATTCACCCCTCCACTTT
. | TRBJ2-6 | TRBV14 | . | CASSRARANVLTF | TGTGCCAGCAGCCGCGCTAGGGCCAACGTCCTGACTTTC